Sequencing of this TCR beta chain was carried out in a study of blood T cell repertoires in COVID-19. Overall study: The study drew acute and convalescent COVID-19 samples from the United States, Italy and Spain. The cDNA or gDNA used as material had been derived from T cells, B-cell-depleted T cells, or PBMCs.

Living in 24 US areas, the participants were between about 18 and 90 years of age. Allocation to cohorts depended on clinical history reported by the participants. Repertoires were generated with immunoSEQ multiplex PCR, while TCRdb's copy carries only in-frame clones and drops some. Here the sample spans about 300,000 clones, approximately 90% being singletons. The CDR3 contains 18 residues. Germline V gives CDR1 LGHDT, CDR2 YNNKEL (reference sequence). The V segment lost 4 bases and the J segment 0 bases; nucleotides outside the gene matches: 9. The clonotype comes from a man between 25 and 39 years old who had recovered from COVID-19. The chain recombines TRBV3-1 (or the pseudogene TRBV3-2) with TRBJ2-1, with 10 bases aligning to TRBD2. The sequencing input was PBMCs or T cells enriched from blood (not recorded which). In nucleotides, the CDR3 is TGTGCCAGCAGCCTCTGGACTAGCGGTACGCGCTCCTACAATGAGCAGTTCTTC. Protein product: CASSLWTSGTRSYNEQFF.